Below, 5 T cell receptor beta chains from the same sample are listed, as sequenced in a study of blood T cell repertoires in COVID-19. Using immunoSEQ multiplex PCR, the repertoire was profiled, and TCRdb retains in-frame clones only, with some absent. The repertoire holds more than 100,000 clones, with less than 85% as singletons. Sequenced input: peripheral blood. Receptors originate from a woman older than 75 with acute or convalescent COVID-19.

The CDR3: CASSPGRGSFNQPQHF. DNA for the CDR3: TGTGCCAGCAGCCCCGGCAGGGGATCGTTCAATCAGCCCCAGCATTTT. The V and J genes are TRBV7-8 and TRBJ1-5; maybe TRBD1 (6 bases). V was cut by 5 bases and J by 3 bases, with 17 bases left in between. CDR3 size: 16 residues. Per the germline V gene, CDR1 is SGHVS and CDR2 is FQNEAQ.

This chain uses TRBV30 with TRBJ1-5, with a weak D call TRBD1 (6 bases). The CDR3 covers 14 residues. V was trimmed by 5 bases and J by 5 bases, leaving 16 bases between them. Germline V gene sequence: CDR1 GTSNPN, CDR2 SVGIG (reference sequence). CDR3 nucleotides: TGTGCCTGGGGAATTACAGGGTGGGATCAGCCCCAGCATTTT. Translating it yields CAWGITGWDQPQHF.

The rearrangement uses TRBV18 and TRBJ1-1; D is unresolved. Trimming shortened V by 4 bases and J by 1 base, and 4 bases separated the two germline ends. This CDR3 is 12 amino acids long. CDR1 is KGHSH and CDR2 is LQKENI in the germline V gene. The CDR3 sequence: CASSRQNTEAFF. DNA for the CDR3: TGTGCCAGCTCACGACAGAACACTGAAGCTTTCTTT.

The V gene is TRBV18, the J gene TRBJ2-3, with no clear D. V lost 5 bases, J lost 6 bases, and 6 bases lay in between. This CDR3 has 11 residues. Germline CDR1 KGHSH, CDR2 LQKENI. The CDR3 nucleotides are TGTGCCAGCTCAGCTGAGGATACGCAGTATTTT. The encoded protein is CASSAEDTQYF.

This clone was seen once. The chain carries TRBV6-6 and TRBJ1-4, with 7 positions matching TRBD1. J gave up 7 bases and V 6 bases, and 2 bases lay outside the gene matches. The length of the CDR3 is 12 residues. Germline-derived CDR1 and CDR2 are MNHNY and SVGAGI (reference sequence). In DNA form, the CDR3 reads TGTGCCAGCAGGGGGACAGCTGAAAAACTGTTTTTT. It codes for CASRGTAEKLFF.